The next 10 T cell receptor beta chains were all read from a single sample in a study of T-cell reconstitution after alpha-beta-depleted transplantation in children. Study-wide results and caveats: Counts and diversity of T cells one year after transplant came mostly from newly produced T cells.

Unique molecular identifiers featured in how the TCRbeta library was prepared. TCRdb reanalysed the PCR reads using MiXCR and keeps one entry per CDR3 protein. This table holds approximately 300,000 distinct CDR3 sequences, over 7.5% found once. Antigen specificity for these receptors is unknown. Sequences were derived from peripheral blood, sampled 360 days after TCRalphabeta/CD19-depleted stem cell transplant. Receptors originate from a female patient between 2 and 15 years old who had a stem cell transplant for Fanconi anemia, so the T cells may come from the graft donor.

This clonotype was counted many times. This chain joins TRBV29-1 and TRBJ1-1; no clear D gene. With 4 bases removed from V and 4 bases from J, the gap between germline ends came to 7 bases. The CDR3 loop spans 11 amino acids. Germline loops: CDR1 SQVTM, CDR2 ANQGSEA. CDR3 in amino acids: CSVVLSTEAFF. The DNA of the CDR3 is TGCAGCGTTGTACTCTCCACTGAAGCTTTCTTT. Supplemented by reference TRBV29-1 and TRBJ1-1, the full variable domain reads SAVISQKPSRDICQRGTSLTIQCQVDSQVTMMFWYRQQPGQSLTLIATANQGSEATYESGFVIDKFPISRPNLTFSTLTVSNMSPEDSSIYLCSVVLSTEAFFGQGTRLTVV.

V and J are TRBV7-9 and TRBJ1-4; D not resolved. CDR3 length: 15 amino acids. Trimming pared 5 bases from V and 7 bases from J, leaving 17 bases between. Germline values: CDR1 SEHNR, CDR2 FQNEAQ (reference sequence). CDR3 nucleotide sequence: TGTGCCAGCAGCACGACTCCGGGGTTTGGTGAAAAACTGTTTTTT. Translating gives CASSTTPGFGEKLFF.

The table lists this clonotype with many counts. The rearrangement links TRBV29-1 to TRBJ2-4, with D perhaps TRBD1 (6 bases). The CDR3 runs 15 residues. Germline-derived CDR1 and CDR2 are SQVTM and ANQGSEA. V was trimmed by 7 bases and J by 1 base, leaving 17 bases between them. The chain's CDR3 is CSAKERGSAKNIQYF. Written as DNA, the CDR3 is TGCAGCGCAAAGGAGAGGGGGTCCGCCAAAAACATTCAGTACTTC.

This clonotype came up a few times. The rearrangement links TRBV28 to TRBJ2-7; D is undetermined. Germline V lookup: CDR1 MDHEN, CDR2 SYDVKM. The CDR3 is made up of 13 amino acids. The CDR3 DNA follows: TGTGTCTCGAGACCCCAGGACGGTTACGAGCAGTACGTC. Protein product: CVSRPQDGYEQYV.

This clonotype was counted many times. V gene TRBV20-1 combines with J gene TRBJ1-5; tentatively, D is TRBD1 (5 bases). This CDR3 has 12 residues. The V and J ends lost 3 bases and 6 bases respectively, with 9 bases between them. Germline lookup yields CDR1 DFQATT and CDR2 SNEGSKA (reference sequence). CDR3 bases: TGCAGTGCTAGGGTTGGGGGTCAGCCCCAGCATTTT. Translating it yields CSARVGGQPQHF.

The chain employs TRBV6-5 and TRBJ1-4; D is unresolved. The CDR3 is 15 amino acids. V lost 0 bases, J lost 6 bases, and 11 bases lay in between. Germline-derived CDR1 and CDR2 are MNHEY and SVGAGI. CDR3 coding DNA: TGTGCCAGCAGTTACTCGAAACACAGAGATGAAAAACTGTTTTTT. This encodes CASSYSKHRDEKLFF.

CDR3 protein: CASSQVHTAGELFF. CDR3 in DNA: TGCGCCAGCAGCCAAGTTCATACGGCCGGGGAGCTGTTTTTT. The genes are TRBV4-1 and TRBJ2-2; no reliable D call. V was clipped by 1 base and J by 6 bases, with 9 bases between them. The germline V gene has CDR1 MGHRA and CDR2 YSYEKL. CDR3 length equals 14 residues.

J is TRBJ1-1 and V is TRBV19; the D is unclear. The CDR3 is 15 amino acids. Germline V gene lookup returns CDR1 LNHDA and CDR2 SQIVND (reference sequence). The V gene lost 0 bases and the J gene lost 5 bases, with 13 bases spanning the gap. The CDR3 coding sequence is TGTGCCAGTAGTATAGACCCAGGCGGAGGAACTGAAGCTTTCTTT. It codes for CASSIDPGGGTEAFF. The full variable domain, with the rest looked up from reference TRBV19 and TRBJ1-1, is DGGITQSPKYLFRKEGQNVTLSCEQNLNHDAMYWYRQDPGQGLRLIYYSQIVNDFQKGDIAEGYSVSREKKESFPLTVTSAQKNPTAFYLCASSIDPGGGTEAFFGQGTRLTVV.

The chain employs TRBV18 and TRBJ2-7; no definite D call. The CDR3 covers 14 residues. Trimming took off 0 bases at V and 2 bases at J, with 8 bases between the two ends. CDR1 is KGHSH, CDR2 LQKENI, per germline. CDR3 DNA sequence: TGTGCCAGCTCACCACCGGCCCCTGCCTACGAGCAGTACTTC. Its translation is CASSPPAPAYEQYF.

This clonotype was counted ten times or more. The rearrangement uses TRBV20-1 and TRBJ1-5; maybe TRBD1 (5 bases). Trimming left V 3 bases short and J 4 bases short, with 16 bases between. This CDR3 is built from 15 residues. CDR1 is DFQATT, CDR2 SNEGSKA, per germline (reference sequence). The CDR3: CSASRGNGANQPQHF. The DNA of the CDR3 is TGCAGTGCTAGTCGAGGGAACGGGGCTAATCAGCCCCAGCATTTT.